A selection of T cell receptor beta chains follows, all from one sample in a study of OX40 agonist ivuxolimab in advanced cancers. Generated by immunoSEQ multiplex PCR, the TCRdb table keeps only in-frame clones and is missing some. This sample has roughly 100,000 clones, with almost 90% found just once. The sample consisted of CD4+ or CD8+ T cells sorted from blood, taken in a trial of the OX40 agonist ivuxolimab. The receptor source for this set is an adult with an advanced solid tumor such as melanoma, head and neck, liver or kidney cancer. The CDR3 runs from the conserved cysteine through the conserved F or W. Each record gives: J gene, V gene, D gene, clone size, CDR3 DNA, CDR3 protein. A D gene is named only where the DNA matches it firmly. Expanded clones are given a class, and other clones once, few, many or no size at all.

j_call: TRBJ1-1
v_call: TRBV28
d_call: TRBD1
clone_size: NA
cdr3_nt: TGTGCCAGCAGTTTCAGGGGGCGGACGACTGAAGCTTTCTTT
cdr3_aa: CASSFRGRTTEAFF

j_call: TRBJ2-3
v_call: TRBV7-6
d_call: NA
clone_size: NA
cdr3_nt: TGTGCCAGCAATCTAGGGGGTAGGATTAAAGATACGCAGTATTTT
cdr3_aa: CASNLGGRIKDTQYF

j_call: TRBJ2-3
v_call: TRBV7-2
d_call: NA
clone_size: NA
cdr3_nt: TGTGCCAGCAGGCCCCGGGGGTCCTATAGCACAGATACGCAGTATTTT
cdr3_aa: CASRPRGSYSTDTQYF

j_call: TRBJ2-3
v_call: TRBV28
d_call: TRBD2
clone_size: NA
cdr3_nt: TGTGCCAGCCTTCAAAGCGGGAGAGCAGATACGCAGTATTTT
cdr3_aa: CASLQSGRADTQYF

j_call: TRBJ2-6
v_call: TRBV2
d_call: NA
clone_size: NA
cdr3_nt: TGTGCCAGCAGTGAAGTTCGGGGACTGGGGGTCCTGACTTTC
cdr3_aa: CASSEVRGLGVLTF

j_call: TRBJ2-1
v_call: TRBV9
d_call: TRBD1
clone_size: once
cdr3_nt: TGTGCCAGCAGCCTAGAGGGACAGGGGAACAATGAGCAGTTCTTC
cdr3_aa: CASSLEGQGNNEQFF

j_call: TRBJ1-6
v_call: TRBV19
d_call: NA
clone_size: once
cdr3_nt: TGTGCCAGTAGTTACCGCCGACGGGGGGCAGAGCGTTCACCCCTCCACTTT
cdr3_aa: CASSYRRRGAERSPLHF

j_call: TRBJ2-1
v_call: TRBV7-7
d_call: TRBD1
clone_size: NA
cdr3_nt: TGTGCCAGCAGCCGCCGGGACAGGGGAAGAAATGAGCAGTTCTTC
cdr3_aa: CASSRRDRGRNEQFF

j_call: TRBJ2-2
v_call: TRBV5-8
d_call: NA
clone_size: NA
cdr3_nt: TGTGCCAGCAGCCCGGGACACATGAACACCGGGGAGCTGTTTTTT
cdr3_aa: CASSPGHMNTGELFF

j_call: TRBJ1-6
v_call: TRBV28
d_call: NA
clone_size: NA
cdr3_nt: TGTGCCAGCAGCAAGACGGGGACTGATAATTCACCCCTCCACTTT
cdr3_aa: CASSKTGTDNSPLHF

j_call: TRBJ2-1
v_call: TRBV5-1
d_call: TRBD2
clone_size: once
cdr3_nt: TGCGCCAGCAGCTTTCTAGCGGGGGGGGCGAATGAGCAGTTCTTC
cdr3_aa: CASSFLAGGANEQFF

j_call: TRBJ2-2
v_call: TRBV30
d_call: NA
clone_size: NA
cdr3_nt: TGTGCCTGGACAGGGGCGGTCGGGGAGCTGTTTTTT
cdr3_aa: CAWTGAVGELFF

j_call: TRBJ1-5
v_call: TRBV7-2
d_call: NA
clone_size: NA
cdr3_nt: TGTGCCAGCAGCTTATTGTGGGGAAATCAGCCCCAGCATTTT
cdr3_aa: CASSLLWGNQPQHF

j_call: TRBJ2-5
v_call: TRBV2
d_call: TRBD1
clone_size: NA
cdr3_nt: TGTGCCAGTGCCGGAGCAGGGGGAGAGACCCAGTACTTC
cdr3_aa: CASAGAGGETQYF

j_call: TRBJ2-5
v_call: TRBV29-1
d_call: NA
clone_size: NA
cdr3_nt: TGCAGCGTTTGGGACTTCCAAGAGACCCAGTACTTC
cdr3_aa: CSVWDFQETQYF

j_call: TRBJ1-1
v_call: TRBV10-3
d_call: NA
clone_size: NA
cdr3_nt: TGTGCCATCACATCAGACAGAAAGAACACTGAAGCTTTCTTT
cdr3_aa: CAITSDRKNTEAFF

j_call: TRBJ1-1
v_call: TRBV5-1
d_call: NA
clone_size: once
cdr3_nt: TGCACCAGCGGGGTCTCAGGGACTGAAGCTTTCTTT
cdr3_aa: CTSGVSGTEAFF

j_call: TRBJ2-3
v_call: TRBV5-6
d_call: TRBD2
clone_size: NA
cdr3_nt: TGTGCCAGCAGCTCTTACTGGACTAGCGGTAGCACAGATACGCAGTATTTT
cdr3_aa: CASSSYWTSGSTDTQYF

j_call: TRBJ1-2
v_call: TRBV5-4
d_call: NA
clone_size: once
cdr3_nt: TGTGCCAGCAGCATGGGGGGTCTCTATGGCTACACCTTC
cdr3_aa: CASSMGGLYGYTF

j_call: TRBJ1-3
v_call: TRBV7-2
d_call: NA
clone_size: NA
cdr3_nt: TGTGCCAGCAGCTCGGACTCAGTGGCTGGAAACACCATATATTTT
cdr3_aa: CASSSDSVAGNTIYF